Following are 21 T cell receptor beta chains from one sample sequenced in a study of post-analysis software for immune sequencing data. These receptors have no known antigen. Whole-study findings and limits: Roughly five TRBV segments appeared more often in patients than in controls, and TRBV5-6, TRBV5-1 and TRBV20-1 were among these.

TCR beta cDNA libraries had unique molecular identifiers. MiXCR, applied by TCRdb to the PCR reads, yields one record per CDR3 protein. The table lists 150,000 to 200,000 distinct CDR3 sequences, over 25% of them singletons. The sample comprised blood. These receptors originate from a girl aged 5 to 17 with multiple sclerosis.

The chain uses TRBV12-3 or TRBV12-4 and TRBJ2-7; D call uncertain. V shed 5 bases and J shed 6 bases, with 11 bases lying between them. CDR3 size: 12 residues. The CDR3 nucleotides are TGTGCCAGCAGTGGACCGCCTGGCGAGCAGTACTTC. Its translation is CASSGPPGEQYF.

V gene TRBV2 combines with J gene TRBJ2-5, with 8 bases that match TRBD1. CDR3 length: 16 residues. Per the germline V gene, CDR1 is SNHLY and CDR2 is FYNNEI. V gave up 3 bases and J gave up 4 bases; unmatched junction bases: 10. The CDR3 is CASSDPRTGMGETQYF. The CDR3 nucleotides are TGTGCCAGCAGTGATCCCCGGACAGGGATGGGAGAGACCCAGTACTTC.

To note about this clonotype: This sequence may be a read error, since a much larger clone differs from it by one base. This rearrangement joins TRBV29-1 to TRBJ2-7; D call uncertain. This CDR3 comprises 12 residues. The V gene's germline CDR1 is SQVTM and CDR2 ANQGSEA. V lost 2 bases and J 7 bases, leaving 12 bases between the germline ends. The CDR3 DNA reads TGCAGCGTTGAATCCGCCCGAAATGAGCAGTACTTC. Translated, it gives CSVESARNEQYF.

Only a few counts were recorded for this clonotype. CDR3 DNA sequence: TGTGCCAGCAAGTTCGGGGGTCCTAACTATGGCTACACCTTC. It codes for CASKFGGPNYGYTF. The rearrangement links TRBV7-2 to TRBJ1-2; D perhaps matches TRBD1 (5 bases). Germline CDR1 and CDR2: SGHTA and FQGNSA. The CDR3 is 14 residues long. V lost 7 bases and J lost 0, with 12 bases in between.

This clonotype was seen at least ten times. The chain links TRBV7-9 to TRBJ2-3; D gene unclear. Trimming removed 4 bases from V and 2 bases from J, with 7 bases in between. This CDR3 is built from 13 residues. Per germline, CDR1 SEHNR and CDR2 FQNEAQ (reference sequence). The CDR3 sequence is CASSWLVTDTQYF. Written as DNA, the CDR3 is TGTGCCAGCAGCTGGTTAGTCACAGATACGCAGTATTTT.

This clonotype was seen many times. This sequence joins TRBV20-1 and TRBJ2-7; 9 positions match TRBD2. V shed 6 bases and J 1 base; nucleotides not matched to a gene: 7. CDR3 length: 14 amino acids. CDR1 DFQATT and CDR2 SNEGSKA come from the germline V gene (reference sequence). CDR3: CSAVLAGRSYEQYF. CDR3 sequence (DNA): TGCAGTGCGGTCCTAGCGGGGAGGTCCTACGAGCAGTACTTC.

The V gene is TRBV12-3 or TRBV12-4, the J gene TRBJ1-4, with D unresolved. The CDR3 is made up of 12 amino acids. The V gene lost 7 bases and the J gene lost 7 bases, with 10 bases spanning the gap. As DNA, the CDR3 is TGTGCCAGCACCGGGCGGGGTGAAAAACTGTTTTTT. It specifies CASTGRGEKLFF.

A remark on this clonotype: The junction departs from the called germline gene at one end, perhaps through a read error. The chain couples TRBV20-1 to TRBJ2-5; no clear D gene. This CDR3 has 12 residues. Germline V gives CDR1 DFQATT, CDR2 SNEGSKA (reference sequence). The CDR3 reads CGASGDPETQYF. The DNA of the CDR3 is TGCGGTGCTAGTGGTGATCCGGAGACCCAGTACTTC.

About this clonotype: A much larger clone lies one base from this, so it may be a read error. This chain joins TRBV4-1 and TRBJ2-1; tentative D call: TRBD2 (5 bases). The CDR3 is made up of 14 amino acids. Germline assignment: CDR1 MGHRA and CDR2 YSYEKL. The CDR3 nucleotides are TGCGCCAGCAGAACACTGGGGAGTTCCAATAAGCAGTTCTTC. It specifies CASRTLGSSNKQFF.

Comment on this clonotype: Germline is not matched at one junction end, which may reflect a read error. The CDR3 nucleotides read TGCGCCAGCAGCTTGGGAGCGGGAGAGGGGACAGATACGCGGTATTTT. This sequence encodes CASSLGAGEGTDTRYF. The V and J genes are TRBV5-1 and TRBJ2-3, with D maybe TRBD2 (8 bases). This CDR3 contains 16 residues. Per the germline V gene, CDR1 is SGHRS and CDR2 is YFSETQ.

This clonotype has ten or more counts. This chain connects TRBV27 to TRBJ1-2; unclear D gene. Trimming pared 3 bases from V and 0 bases from J, leaving 5 bases between. CDR3 length: 13 amino acids. The germline CDR1 and CDR2 sequences are MNHEY and SMNVEV (reference sequence). The CDR3 region is CASSLRSNYGYTF. CDR3 coding DNA: TGTGCCAGCAGTTTGAGATCTAACTATGGCTACACCTTC.

This clonotype was counted only a few times. The rearrangement uses TRBV6-2 or TRBV6-3 and TRBJ2-7; possibly TRBD1 for D (5 bases). V gave up 4 bases and J gave up 0 bases, with 16 bases separating them. This CDR3 has 16 residues. The germline V gene encodes CDR1 MNHEY and CDR2 SVGEGT. The CDR3 spells CASSSDHRFPSYEQYF. The CDR3, as DNA: TGTGCCAGCAGTTCCGACCACAGGTTCCCCTCCTACGAGCAGTACTTC.

A few counts support this clonotype. V gene TRBV20-1 combines with J gene TRBJ1-1; D perhaps matches TRBD1 (6 bases). The CDR3 has 15 amino acids. The germline V gene encodes CDR1 DFQATT and CDR2 SNEGSKA (reference sequence). The V and J ends lost 3 bases and 3 bases respectively, with 17 bases between them. CDR3 sequence: CSASGLRGADTEAFF. Written as DNA, the CDR3 is TGCAGTGCTAGTGGGTTGCGGGGGGCGGACACTGAAGCTTTCTTT.

The chain is built from TRBV3-1 and TRBJ1-2; 7 bases are shared with TRBD1. CDR1 and CDR2 (germline): LGHDT, YNNKEL (reference sequence). Unmatched junction bases numbered 6, after V lost 1 base and J lost 4 bases. The CDR3 is made up of 15 amino acids. The DNA for the CDR3 is TGTGCCAGCAGCCAAGGACAGGGCGGGAGCTATGGCTACACCTTC. Translated: CASSQGQGGSYGYTF.

Turning to this clonotype: Relative to the germline gene, one junction end is altered; a read error may explain this. V is TRBV12-3 or TRBV12-4 and J is TRBJ2-7; 7 positions match TRBD1. This CDR3 comprises 15 residues. CDR3 sequence: CVSSLTTGPAYEQDF. The CDR3 DNA sequence: TGTGTCAGCAGTCTAACGACAGGGCCAGCCTACGAGCAGGACTTC.

This clonotype has a handful of counts. The chain uses TRBV27 and TRBJ2-3; 10 bases map to TRBD2. Germline values: CDR1 MNHEY, CDR2 SMNVEV (reference sequence). V dropped 3 bases and J dropped 3; count of bases not matched to a gene: 12. The CDR3 spans 18 residues. CDR3 amino acids: CASSFYPLAGVGTDTQYF. CDR3 bases: TGTGCCAGCAGTTTTTATCCTCTAGCGGGAGTGGGGACAGATACGCAGTATTTT.

Note on this clonotype: The conserved closing phenylalanine or tryptophan is absent in this CDR3, likely reflecting a read error. The chain recombines TRBV5-1 with TRBJ2-3; D uncertain. This CDR3 is 13 amino acids long. The germline V gene encodes CDR1 SGHRS and CDR2 YFSETQ. The germline V and J ends were trimmed by 4 bases and 2 bases, with 8 bases remaining between them. Written as DNA, the CDR3 is TGCGCCAGCAGCCCTGAAATCACAGATACGCAGTATTTG. As protein: CASSPEITDTQYL.

With regard to this clonotype: A single base separates this from a much larger clone, so it may be a read error. The rearrangement links TRBV20-1 to TRBJ2-5; 9 nucleotides agree with TRBD2. The length of the CDR3 is 16 residues. CDR1 and CDR2 (germline): DFQATT, SNEGSKA (reference sequence). CDR3 nucleotide sequence: TGCAGTGCCCTCTCCTGGGCGGGACTAGCCTCAGAGACCCGGTACTTC. It encodes CSALSWAGLASETRYF.

This clonotype was detected many times. The chain couples TRBV7-9 to TRBJ2-7; the D gene could be TRBD1 or TRBD2 (5 bases each). The CDR3 is 12 residues long. V was pared by 2 bases and J by 6 bases, with 8 bases between. Germline assignment: CDR1 SEHNR and CDR2 FQNEAQ (reference sequence). In nucleotides, the CDR3 is TGTGCCAGCAGCTTATTGGGGGTCGAGCAGTACTTC. Protein product: CASSLLGVEQYF. The whole variable domain, remainder taken from reference TRBV7-9 and TRBJ2-7, is DTGVSQNPRHKITKRGQNVTFRCDPISEHNRLYWYRQTLGQGPEFLTYFQNEAQLEKSRLLSDRFSAERPKGSFSTLEIQRTEQGDSAMYLCASSLLGVEQYFGPGTRLTVT.

This clonotype was recorded once. The genes are TRBV28 and TRBJ2-4; D gene uncertain. Trimming removed 8 bases from V and 5 bases from J, with 7 bases in between. In germline, CDR1 is MDHEN, CDR2 SYDVKM. The CDR3 totals 11 residues. The CDR3 coding sequence is TGTGCCAGCGCCGCAGAAAACATTCAGTACTTC. Protein: CASAAENIQYF. Full variable domain (missing parts from reference TRBV28 and TRBJ2-4): DVKVTQSSRYLVKRTGEKVFLECVQDMDHENMFWYRQDPGLGLRLIYFSYDVKMKEKGDIPEGYSVSREKKERFSLILESASTNQTSMYLCASAAENIQYFGAGTRLSVL.

The rearrangement uses TRBV28 and TRBJ2-2, with D unresolved. This CDR3 is 12 amino acids long. Germline assignment: CDR1 MDHEN and CDR2 SYDVKM. Trimming pared 3 bases from V and 5 bases from J, leaving 4 bases between. In DNA form, the CDR3 reads TGTGCCAGCAGTTTGAGAACCGGGGAGCTGTTTTTT. Amino acid sequence: CASSLRTGELFF. The full variable domain, in which reference TRBV28 and TRBJ2-2 provide the parts outside the CDR3, is DVKVTQSSRYLVKRTGEKVFLECVQDMDHENMFWYRQDPGLGLRLIYFSYDVKMKEKGDIPEGYSVSREKKERFSLILESASTNQTSMYLCASSLRTGELFFGEGSRLTVL.